Below, 28 T cell receptor beta chains from the same sample are listed, as sequenced in a study of metastatic and nonmetastatic thyroid tumors. All patients reached thyroid surgery having received no treatment beforehand. TCRdb reassembled clones from the PCR reads with MiXCR. Of about 7,300 clones detected, over 15% appear once; the ten largest clones hold over 8.5%. The specimen was adjacent normal tissue. The receptors derive from a female donor with papillary thyroid cancer or a benign thyroid nodule (not recorded which). Some clones in this sample may be carry-over from other donors' samples.

This clone is labeled medium-sized. V and J are TRBV20-1 and TRBJ2-7; D unresolved. Trimming stripped 0 bases from V and 6 bases from J, with 18 bases between. The CDR3 is made up of 15 amino acids. The germline V gene has CDR1 DFQATT and CDR2 SNEGSKA (reference sequence). CDR3 protein: CSARDIGRQTPEQYF. CDR3 nucleotide sequence: TGCAGTGCTAGAGATATCGGACGACAAACCCCCGAGCAGTACTTC.

Ten or more counts support this clone. This chain uses TRBV28 with TRBJ1-2; possibly TRBD1 for D (5 bases). This CDR3 has 13 amino acids. Trimming stripped 3 bases from V and 3 bases from J, with 8 bases between. Per germline, CDR1 MDHEN and CDR2 SYDVKM. CDR3 loop: CASSLRGDYGYTF. As DNA, the CDR3 is TGTGCCAGCAGTTTGAGGGGCGACTATGGCTACACCTTC.

This clone appeared many times. The J gene is TRBJ2-2, the V gene TRBV19; 14 nucleotides line up with TRBD2. CDR3 length equals 21 residues. In germline, CDR1 is LNHDA, CDR2 SQIVND (reference sequence). After removal of 1 base from V and 1 base from J, the junction contained 11 bases not matched to a gene. CDR3 sequence: CASSIAVFGTSGRGNTGELFF. The CDR3 DNA sequence: TGTGCCAGTAGTATAGCCGTATTCGGGACTAGCGGGAGAGGGAACACCGGGGAGCTGTTTTTT.

V and J are TRBV4-1 and TRBJ2-7, with D maybe TRBD1 (6 bases). Trimming shortened V by 8 bases and J by 4 bases, and 15 bases separated the two germline ends. Per germline, CDR1 MGHRA and CDR2 YSYEKL. This CDR3 comprises 13 residues. CDR3 DNA sequence: TGCGCCAGCGGCCTTGGGGGCGAGTACGAGCAGTACTTC. Translation: CASGLGGEYEQYF.

The chain uses TRBV11-3 and TRBJ2-3; D possibly corresponds to TRBD1 (6 bases). The CDR3 sequence is 15 residues long. Trimming removed 5 bases at V and 4 bases at J, with 16 bases between. The germline gives CDR1 SGHNT, CDR2 YENEEA. The DNA of the CDR3 is TGTGCCAGCAGCCTCGGACAGTCCGGCGCAGATACGCAGTATTTT. Its protein product is CASSLGQSGADTQYF.

This clone was seen repeatedly, ten times or more. The genes are TRBV7-8 and TRBJ2-3, with D tentatively TRBD2 (6 bases). Germline V lookup: CDR1 SGHVS, CDR2 FQNEAQ. The CDR3 has 14 residues. V was clipped by 2 bases and J by 1 base, with 7 bases between them. The CDR3 region has the DNA TGTGCCAGCAGCTTAACGGGAGGCACAGATACGCAGTATTTT. It is translated as CASSLTGGTDTQYF. The whole variable domain, filled in from reference TRBV7-8 and TRBJ2-3, reads GAGVSQSPRYKVAKRGQDVALRCDPISGHVSLFWYQQALGQGPEFLTYFQNEAQLDKSGLPSDRFFAERPEGSVSTLKIQRTQQEDSAVYLCASSLTGGTDTQYFGPGTRLTVL.

Within the sample, this clone is medium-sized. The V and J genes are TRBV5-1 and TRBJ1-1; D may be TRBD1 (6 bases). V lost 3 bases and J lost 4, with 19 bases in between. The CDR3 consists of 16 residues. CDR1 and CDR2 from the germline V gene are SGHRS and YFSETQ. The CDR3 protein is CASSWGPSGVGTEAFF. The CDR3 bases are TGCGCCAGCAGCTGGGGACCTTCAGGGGTGGGCACTGAAGCTTTCTTT.

This clone is medium-sized within its sample. The J gene is TRBJ2-5, the V gene TRBV3-1; 16 nucleotides agree with TRBD2. The CDR3 totals 16 residues. Trimming removed 5 bases from V and 4 bases from J; junction bases left unmatched: 4. Germline CDR1 is LGHDT and CDR2 is YNNKEL (reference sequence). The CDR3 DNA reads TGTGCCAGCAGCGGGACTAGCGGGGGGGCCAGAGAGACCCAGTACTTC. As protein: CASSGTSGGARETQYF.

This clone was detected ten times or more. The chain combines TRBV6-5 with TRBJ2-7; no clear D. This CDR3 spans 15 amino acids. Germline-derived CDR1 and CDR2 are MNHEY and SVGAGI. V was trimmed by 2 bases and J by 3 bases, leaving 14 bases between them. CDR3 sequence (DNA): TGTGCCAGCAGTTACCAGAGTTCCAAGAACTACGAGCAGTACTTC. Amino acid sequence: CASSYQSSKNYEQYF.

The chain has TRBV5-1 and TRBJ1-2; the D gene is possibly TRBD1 (6 bases). V dropped 0 bases and J dropped 4 bases, with 10 bases sitting between them. From germline, CDR1 is SGHRS and CDR2 YFSETQ. The CDR3 sequence is 14 residues long. The CDR3 spells CASSLGQESYGYTF. In DNA form, the CDR3 reads TGCGCCAGCAGCTTGGGACAGGAGAGCTATGGCTACACCTTC.

In its sample, this clone is medium-sized. This rearrangement joins TRBV5-1 to TRBJ2-3; D is perhaps TRBD1 (6 bases). Between the trimmed V and J ends, which lost 0 bases and 3 bases, there was a span of 14 bases. The CDR3 runs 16 residues. Germline V lookup: CDR1 SGHRS, CDR2 YFSETQ. The CDR3 loop reads CASSLEQGARTDTQYF. For the CDR3, the DNA is TGCGCCAGCAGCTTGGAACAGGGAGCCCGAACAGATACGCAGTATTTT.

Ten or more counts support this clone. This sequence joins TRBV2 and TRBJ1-5; D gene ambiguous. V lost 4 bases, J lost 0 bases, and 10 bases lay in between. CDR3 size: 15 residues. Germline V gene lookup returns CDR1 SNHLY and CDR2 FYNNEI. DNA of the CDR3: TGTGCCAGCAGTGGACCGGGGTATAGCAATCAGCCCCAGCATTTT. As protein: CASSGPGYSNQPQHF.

This clone was detected ten times or more. The genes are TRBV5-4 and TRBJ2-2; 9 nucleotides agree with TRBD2. The CDR3 has 16 residues. Germline V gene sequence: CDR1 SGHNT, CDR2 YYREEE (reference sequence). V gave up 4 bases and J gave up 2 bases; unmatched junction bases: 6. This CDR3 reads CASSLRTSVNTGELFF. In nucleotides, the CDR3 is TGTGCCAGCAGCCTGAGGACTAGCGTAAACACCGGGGAGCTGTTTTTT.

At least ten counts were recorded for this clone. The V gene is TRBV5-1, the J gene TRBJ2-3, with D possibly being TRBD1 (5 bases). Germline loops: CDR1 SGHRS, CDR2 YFSETQ. Trimming cost V 0 bases and J 1 base, with 6 bases left between them. The CDR3 length is 14 residues. CDR3 bases: TGCGCCAGCAGCTTGGGACAGCGCACAGATACGCAGTATTTT. Protein: CASSLGQRTDTQYF.

This clone was observed many times. Because the CDR3 is missing its conserved closing phenylalanine or tryptophan, this is likely a read error. This chain joins TRBV5-5 and TRBJ1-5, with D maybe TRBD1 (5 bases). In germline, CDR1 is SGHKS, CDR2 YYEKEE (reference sequence). The CDR3 contains 16 residues. The chain's CDR3 is CARSLGPGYKNQPQHL. DNA of the CDR3: TGTGCCCGCAGCTTGGGGCCAGGGTACAAGAATCAGCCCCAGCATCTT.

This clone was counted ten times or more. In DNA, the CDR3 is TGTGCCAGAAATACAGGGGACTCTGGAAACACCATATATTTT. Protein product: CARNTGDSGNTIYF. The rearrangement joins TRBV2 to TRBJ1-3, with 7 nucleotides matching TRBD1. The CDR3 is made up of 14 amino acids. J was trimmed by 0 bases and V by 9 bases; bases with no gene match: 5. Germline CDR1 is SNHLY and CDR2 is FYNNEI. Complete variable domain (other parts from reference TRBV2 and TRBJ1-3): EPEVTQTPSHQVTQMGQEVILRCVPISNHLYFYWYRQILGQKVEFLVSFYNNEISEKSEIFDDQFSVERPDGSNFTLKIRSTKLEDSAMYFCARNTGDSGNTIYFGEGSWLTVV.

By proportion, this clone is medium-sized (0.01 to 0.1%). This rearrangement joins TRBV5-6 to TRBJ1-2; D call uncertain. Trimming left V 4 bases short and J 5 bases short, with 6 bases between. In germline, CDR1 is SGHDT, CDR2 YYEEEE. This CDR3 has 11 residues. CDR3 sequence (DNA): TGTGCCAGCAGCCGTCGATATGGCTACACCTTC. Its translation: CASSRRYGYTF.

This clone has at least ten counts. The rearrangement links TRBV2 to TRBJ2-2, with D perhaps TRBD2 (5 bases). CDR1 and CDR2 from the germline V gene are SNHLY and FYNNEI. Trimming pared 6 bases from V and 2 bases from J, leaving 10 bases between. The CDR3 runs to 14 residues. The CDR3 sequence: CASSGRENTGELFF. CDR3 nucleotide sequence: TGTGCCAGCAGCGGACGGGAAAACACCGGGGAGCTGTTTTTT.

The gene calls are TRBV12-3 or TRBV12-4 and TRBJ1-4; unclear D gene. The CDR3 covers 13 residues. Trimming cost V 2 bases and J 5 bases, with 6 bases left between them. The CDR3 sequence: CASSLKRNEKLFF. CDR3 nucleotides: TGTGCCAGCAGTTTAAAAAGGAATGAAAAACTGTTTTTT.

The V gene is TRBV20-1, the J gene TRBJ2-7; no clear D. The CDR3 is made up of 17 amino acids. Deletions cut 1 base from V and 3 bases from J, with 22 bases between. CDR1 and CDR2 (germline): DFQATT, SNEGSKA (reference sequence). The CDR3 coding sequence is TGCAGTGCTAGAGGATCAAGGCTGGGTGGGGAAAACTACGAGCAGTACTTC. Amino acid sequence: CSARGSRLGGENYEQYF.

V is TRBV11-3 and J is TRBJ2-7; TRBD1 agrees at 9 bases. After removal of 5 bases from V and 2 bases from J, the junction contained 7 bases not matched to a gene. The germline gives CDR1 SGHNT, CDR2 YENEEA. The CDR3 covers 15 residues. CDR3 in DNA: TGTGCCAGCAGCAGATCCGGGACAGGGACCTACGAGCAGTACTTC. Translation: CASSRSGTGTYEQYF.

This clone is medium-sized within its sample. The J gene is TRBJ2-3, the V gene TRBV2, with D uncertain. CDR3 length: 14 amino acids. Germline V gene sequence: CDR1 SNHLY, CDR2 FYNNEI. Trimming removed 6 bases at V and 0 bases at J, with 10 bases between. The CDR3, as DNA: TGTGCCAGCAGCCCGACCAGAAGCACAGATACGCAGTATTTT. It yields the protein CASSPTRSTDTQYF.

This clone was recorded only once. This sequence joins TRBV5-1 and TRBJ2-1; 9 bases match TRBD2. Per the germline V gene, CDR1 is SGHRS and CDR2 is YFSETQ. This CDR3 spans 15 amino acids. The J segment lost 8 bases and the V segment lost 4 bases, leaving 10 bases of the junction unmatched. The CDR3 reads CASSLGASGMYEQFF. The CDR3 region has the DNA TGCGCCAGCAGCCTCGGGGCTAGCGGGATGTATGAGCAGTTCTTC.

This clone is termed medium-sized. The chain joins TRBV19 to TRBJ1-4; no clear D gene. The CDR3 consists of 14 residues. The germline V and J ends were trimmed by 5 bases and 5 bases, with 12 bases remaining between them. The germline V gene has CDR1 LNHDA and CDR2 SQIVND (reference sequence). The CDR3 sequence: CASSLGWQNEKLFF. The CDR3 DNA is TGTGCCAGTAGTCTGGGGTGGCAGAATGAAAAACTGTTTTTT.

In its sample, this clone ranks as medium-sized (0.01 to 0.1%). This sequence joins TRBV20-1 and TRBJ2-1, with 11 bases that match TRBD2. The CDR3 extends over 14 amino acids. Germline V gives CDR1 DFQATT, CDR2 SNEGSKA (reference sequence). The J segment lost 5 bases and the V segment lost 6 bases, leaving 6 bases of the junction unmatched. The CDR3 sequence is CSAPTSGEDNEQFF. The CDR3 nucleotides are TGCAGTGCCCCGACTAGCGGGGAGGACAATGAGCAGTTCTTC.

About this clone: The CDR3 end shows no conserved phenylalanine or tryptophan, and so a read error is likely. The limits of the CDR3 on the DNA are not certain, so only TCRdb's listed CDR3 is given. The chain carries TRBV7-3 and TRBJ1-5; the table's D call TRBD1 went unverified against the DNA. Germline CDR1 reads SGHTA; CDR2 reads FQGTGA. From its first to its last residue, the CDR3 has 9 amino acids. CDR3 loop: CASSPGQTS.

This clone occurred many times. The genes are TRBV20-1 and TRBJ2-5, with 8 nucleotides matching TRBD2. V shed 6 bases and J 4 bases; nucleotides not matched to a gene: 7. CDR1 and CDR2 from the germline V gene are DFQATT and SNEGSKA (reference sequence). This CDR3 has 13 residues. CDR3 sequence reads: CSAMRGASETQYF. In DNA, the CDR3 is TGCAGTGCCATGCGGGGGGCCTCAGAGACCCAGTACTTC.

This clone is categorized as medium-sized. Here the CDR3 reads CSARETSTNEKLFF. In DNA form, the CDR3 reads TGCAGTGCTAGGGAGACTTCAACTAATGAAAAACTGTTTTTT. This chain joins TRBV20-1 and TRBJ1-4, with D unclear. The CDR3 has 14 amino acids. Germline V gene lookup returns CDR1 DFQATT and CDR2 SNEGSKA (reference sequence). Trimming shortened V by 3 bases and J by 0 bases, and 8 bases separated the two germline ends.